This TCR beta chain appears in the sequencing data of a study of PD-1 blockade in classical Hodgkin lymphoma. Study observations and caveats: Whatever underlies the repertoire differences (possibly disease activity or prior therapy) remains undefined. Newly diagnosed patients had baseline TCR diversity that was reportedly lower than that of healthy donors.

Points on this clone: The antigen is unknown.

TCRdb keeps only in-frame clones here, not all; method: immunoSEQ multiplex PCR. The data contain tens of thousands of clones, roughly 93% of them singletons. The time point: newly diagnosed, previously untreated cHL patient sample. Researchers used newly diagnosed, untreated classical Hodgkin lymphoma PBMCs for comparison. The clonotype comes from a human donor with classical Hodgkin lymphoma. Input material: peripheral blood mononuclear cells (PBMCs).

CDR3 protein: CASSGLAGNTGELFF. CDR3 bases: TGTGCCAGCAGTGGACTAGCGGGAAACACCGGGGAGCTGTTTTTT. The rearrangement links TRBV6-1 to TRBJ2-2, with TRBD2 matching over 11 bases. V gave up 4 bases and J gave up 2 bases; unmatched junction bases: 0. This CDR3 comprises 15 residues. Germline CDR1 MNHNS, CDR2 SASEGT.